This T cell receptor beta chain appears in the sequencing data of a study of T cells in Graves' hyperthyroidism and ophthalmopathy. The hyperthyroidism was newly diagnosed and had lasted under 2 months; the patients were aged 18 to 65. It was approximately 9.7 ml of fresh peripheral blood that supplied the PBMCs. The TCR beta CDR3 regions underwent amplification using RNA transcripts as the source. Initially, a first-round RT-PCR of the TCR CDR3 employed the HTBI primer set. Using its own MiXCR run on the multiplex PCR reads, TCRdb lists one record per CDR3 protein. The sample has under 450,000 distinct CDR3 sequences, approximately 15% seen once. Germline V gene sequence: CDR1 LGHNA, CDR2 YNFKEQ. The CDR3 loop spans 13 amino acids. V lost 0 bases and J 5 bases, leaving 5 bases between the germline ends.

This clonotype was obtained from a woman between 18 and 29 years old with Graves' hyperthyroidism. Source material: blood. This rearrangement joins TRBV4-2 to TRBJ2-1; D gene ambiguous. This CDR3 is CASSQDLNNEQFF. Here the CDR3 DNA reads TGTGCCAGCAGCCAAGACTTAAACAATGAGCAGTTCTTC.